Presented here are 6 T cell receptor beta chains from one specimen sequenced in a study of T-cell memory formation after mild COVID-19. TCRdb analysed the 5' RACE reads with MiXCR anew, one entry per CDR3 protein. The sample has roughly 150,000 distinct CDR3 sequences, roughly 13% seen once. The sequenced sample consisted of PBMCs or a T cell subset sorted from them (not recorded which). Receptor source: an adult woman who had mild COVID-19 (a few samples of this study predate the infection). Cell type and time point are not known.

The J gene is TRBJ2-7, the V gene TRBV2; D unclear. Trimming pared 4 bases from V and 5 bases from J, leaving 3 bases between. CDR1 and CDR2 (germline): SNHLY, FYNNEI. The CDR3 runs 10 residues. The CDR3 spells CASSGDEQYF. The CDR3 DNA reads as TGTGCCAGCAGTGGAGACGAGCAGTACTTC.

This chain uses TRBV9 with TRBJ2-3; D is unclear. The germline V gene has CDR1 SGDLS and CDR2 YYNGEE. V lost 3 bases and J lost 0, with 11 bases in between. CDR3 size: 15 residues. CDR3 sequence (DNA): TGTGCCAGCAGCGCTACTGGTACGAGCACAGATACGCAGTATTTT. Translation: CASSATGTSTDTQYF.

J is TRBJ2-1 and V is TRBV5-5, with 8 bases identical to TRBD2. J lost 8 bases, V lost 1 base, and 8 bases had no gene match. The CDR3 has 15 amino acids. Looked up from germline, CDR1 is SGHKS and CDR2 is YYEKEE (reference sequence). CDR3 in DNA: TGTGCCAGCAGCTTGCGAGCGGGGGCCGTCGATGAGCAGTTCTTC. It translates to CASSLRAGAVDEQFF.

This clonotype was seen many times. The chain links TRBV5-1 to TRBJ1-1; unclear D gene. The CDR3 contains 13 residues. Germline assignment: CDR1 SGHRS and CDR2 YFSETQ. Trimming shortened V by 5 bases and J by 1 base, and 9 bases separated the two germline ends. As DNA, the CDR3 is TGCGCCAGCAGTTATCGGACGAACACTGAAGCTTTCTTT. Translation gives CASSYRTNTEAFF.

The CDR3 DNA follows: TGCGCCAGCAGTCAGGACAGGGACACCTACAATGAGCAGTTCTTC. Translated: CASSQDRDTYNEQFF. This chain joins TRBV4-1 and TRBJ2-1, with 8 nucleotides matching TRBD1. In germline, CDR1 is MGHRA, CDR2 YSYEKL. V lost 6 bases and J lost 2; bases outside the gene matches: 6. The length of the CDR3 is 15 residues.

The CDR3 region has the DNA TGTGCCAGCACCGACCTGGGGGTGGCTGGCTACACCTTC. This sequence encodes CASTDLGVAGYTF. J is TRBJ1-2 and V is TRBV6-6; D perhaps matches TRBD1 (5 bases). V lost 7 bases and J 7 bases, leaving 16 bases between the germline ends. The CDR3 loop spans 13 amino acids. Germline lookup yields CDR1 MNHNY and CDR2 SVGAGI (reference sequence).